This T cell receptor (beta chain) was sequenced in a study of spatial heterogeneity in lung cancer. Study background: Sequencing consistently turned up more beta-chain sequences than alpha-chain sequences. The average appearance count of each unique TCR and UMI combination in raw reads was more than ten.

This clonotype came up many times. Every TCR cDNA molecule bore a unique molecular identifier. One entry per CDR3 protein results from TCRdb running MiXCR on the 5' RACE reads. The sample includes roughly 8,500 distinct CDR3 sequences, over 7.5% of them seen just once. Time point here: sample taken at primary tumor resection. The study sequenced unsorted whole RNA from tumor, nontumor lung or frozen PBMC. Germline V gene data show CDR1 as KGHDR and CDR2 as SFDVKD. Losses at the gene ends were 5 bases for V and 5 bases for J; bases not matched to a gene: 6. This CDR3 has 15 amino acids. J is TRBJ2-1 and V is TRBV24-1, with TRBD1 matching 9 bases. The sample consisted of PBMCs, taken at surgery. This TCR came from a female donor with early-stage non-small cell lung cancer. In nucleotides, the CDR3 is TGTGCCACCAGTGCCGGGACAGGGCGAGACAATGAGCAGTTCTTC. Residues: CATSAGTGRDNEQFF.